Shown below are 18 T cell receptor beta chains from a single sample sequenced in a study of tumor and adjacent non-tumor tissue in lung cancer. TCRbeta libraries were built with three rounds of nested PCR, modified from ARM-PCR. TCRdb reprocessed the multiplex PCR reads with MiXCR, giving one entry per CDR3 protein. The sample lists 65,000 to 75,000 distinct CDR3 sequences, under 80% occurring once. The template was RNA from unsorted bulk tissue. Distant lung tissue was collected more than 3 cm away from the tumor edge. Sequencing input: distant non-tumor lung tissue. The receptor set was obtained from a man in his 60s with non-small cell lung cancer.

This clonotype was recorded only once. The junction shows a germline mismatch at one end, possibly a read error. This chain joins TRBV14 and TRBJ2-5; 14 bases map to TRBD2. The CDR3 consists of 16 residues. Germline V gene lookup returns CDR1 SGHDN and CDR2 FVKESK. DNA of the CDR3: TGTGCCAGTAGCCGCTGGACTAGCGGGAGGCAAGAGAGCCGGTACTTC. The encoded protein is CASSRWTSGRQESRYF.

The chain carries TRBV6-5 and TRBJ2-5; 7 nucleotides line up with TRBD2. CDR1 and CDR2 from the germline V gene are MNHEY and SVGAGI. This CDR3 is built from 13 residues. V shed 10 bases and J 7 bases; nucleotides not matched to a gene: 12. The CDR3 DNA reads as TGTGCCACCTCGGGACTACTGGATGGGACCCAGTACTTC. Its translation is CATSGLLDGTQYF.

To note about this clonotype: A read error is possible here, since a much larger clone lies one base away. The final CDR3 position lacks the conserved phenylalanine or tryptophan, pointing to a likely read error. The rearrangement links TRBV19 to TRBJ2-7; D ambiguous. This CDR3 is built from 14 residues. The V gene's germline CDR1 is LNHDA and CDR2 SQIVND (reference sequence). Trimming removed 0 bases from V and 2 bases from J, with 8 bases in between. The CDR3 DNA reads TGTGCCAGTAGTATAGAGGGCGGAGCCTACGAGCAGTACTTA. It translates to CASSIEGGAYEQYL.

Points on this clonotype: A junction end diverges from the germline sequence, so it may reflect a read error. The V call is TRBV28, the J call TRBJ2-6; D gene unclear. Germline V CDR1 and CDR2: MDHEN, SYDVKM. The CDR3 runs 13 residues. The DNA of the CDR3 is TGTACCAGCAAACTCTCTGGGGTCAACGTCCTGACTTTC. It yields the protein CTSKLSGVNVLTF.

This clonotype was seen many times. This chain connects TRBV5-5 to TRBJ1-1; TRBD1 matches at 8 bases. Germline trimming cut 1 base from V and 4 bases from J; bases unmatched to any gene: 3. Germline V gives CDR1 SGHKS, CDR2 YYEKEE (reference sequence). The CDR3 is 14 residues long. CDR3 coding DNA: TGTGCCAGCAGCTTGATTGACAGGGGCACTGAAGCTTTCTTT. This translates into CASSLIDRGTEAFF.

V usage is TRBV7-2 and J usage is TRBJ2-7; TRBD2 agrees at 7 bases. This CDR3 region has 14 residues. Germline loops: CDR1 SGHTA, CDR2 FQGNSA. Germline trimming cut 5 bases from V and 5 bases from J; bases unmatched to any gene: 9. The CDR3 coding sequence is TGTGCCAGCAGCCCGGTCCAGACTAGCAACGAGCAGTACTTC. Translating gives CASSPVQTSNEQYF.

To note about this clonotype: A read error may explain this, as a much larger clone is one base away. The genes are TRBV20-1 and TRBJ2-7; 9 positions agree with TRBD1. The CDR3 loop spans 16 amino acids. V trimming: 2 bases; J trimming: 1 base; junction bases outside the gene matches: 9. Germline V gene lookup returns CDR1 DFQATT and CDR2 SNEGSKA (reference sequence). CDR3 in DNA: TGCAGTGCTAGAAACCGAGACAGGGGGGGTTCCTACGAGCAGTACTTC. This encodes CSARNRDRGGSYEQYF.

With respect to this clonotype: A read error is likely, as this CDR3 ends without the conserved phenylalanine or tryptophan. The chain joins TRBV20-1 to TRBJ2-7; D is perhaps TRBD1 (5 bases). The CDR3 loop spans 14 amino acids. Trimming pared 0 bases from V and 9 bases from J, leaving 18 bases between. Germline loops: CDR1 DFQATT, CDR2 SNEGSKA (reference sequence). CDR3 sequence: CSARDIAGMLGQYL. In nucleotides, the CDR3 is TGCAGTGCTAGAGATATCGCAGGGATGTTAGGGCAGTACCTC.

This clonotype has only one observation. The junction shows a germline mismatch at one end, possibly a read error. This chain connects TRBV6-5 to TRBJ2-4; either TRBD1 or TRBD2 may fit D (5 bases each). The CDR3 totals 15 residues. Germline CDR1 is MNHEY and CDR2 is SVGAGI. CDR3 sequence (DNA): TGTGCCAGGAGTTACAAGCAGGGTTCGGGGAACATTCAGTACTTC. The encoded protein is CARSYKQGSGNIQYF.

This clonotype was counted a few times. The gene calls are TRBV18 and TRBJ2-2; the D gene is possibly TRBD1 (5 bases). This CDR3 has 14 residues. V was shortened by 2 bases and J by 5 bases, with 9 bases between the two germline ends. Germline V gene lookup returns CDR1 KGHSH and CDR2 LQKENI. The CDR3, as DNA: TGTGCCAGCTCACCAACCAGGGAAACCGGGGAGCTGTTTTTT. Translated, it gives CASSPTRETGELFF.

This chain links TRBV14 with TRBJ2-1; 8 bases map to TRBD2. The CDR3 covers 15 residues. Germline CDR1 and CDR2: SGHDN and FVKESK. In nucleotides, the CDR3 is TGTGTCGGCAGCCACGGACTAGCTTGGTACAATGAGCAGTTCTTC. Its translation is CVGSHGLAWYNEQFF.

Note on this clonotype: Given the absence of the conserved phenylalanine or tryptophan at the CDR3 end, a read error is likely. V gene TRBV4-1 combines with J gene TRBJ2-1; the D call may be TRBD1 or TRBD2 (6 bases each). The CDR3 covers 16 residues. Germline V CDR1 and CDR2: MGHRA, YSYEKL. V lost 3 bases to trimming and J lost 4 bases, with 16 bases between them. The DNA for the CDR3 is TGCGCCAGCAGCCAGATGACTAGAGGGGGGTACAATGAGCAGTTCTCC. Translated: CASSQMTRGGYNEQFS.

About this clonotype: The CDR3 end shows no conserved phenylalanine or tryptophan, and so a read error is likely. The V and J genes are TRBV29-1 and TRBJ2-7; D is perhaps TRBD2 (5 bases). CDR3 size: 12 residues. Looked up from germline, CDR1 is SQVTM and CDR2 is ANQGSEA. CDR3 DNA: TGCAGCGTTGAAGGAGGGAACAACGAACAGTACCTC. This translates into CSVEGGNNEQYL.

This clonotype has more than one count but fewer than ten. The rearrangement links TRBV6-1 to TRBJ1-2; 7 bases are shared with TRBD1. The junction had 16 bases not matched to a gene; V was cut back by 10 bases and J by 8 bases. From germline, CDR1 is MNHNS and CDR2 SASEGT. This CDR3 is built from 14 residues. The CDR3 sequence is CANREGQAQRGYTF. The DNA for the CDR3 is TGTGCCAATAGAGAAGGACAGGCGCAGAGGGGCTACACCTTC.

In regard to this clonotype: A single base separates this from a much larger clone, so it may be a read error. The chain has TRBV20-1 and TRBJ2-7; TRBD2 agrees at 11 bases. Germline CDR1 and CDR2: DFQATT and SNEGSKA (reference sequence). The CDR3 has 14 amino acids. Trimming took 4 bases from V and 6 from J; bases not matched to a gene: 8. The DNA for the CDR3 is TGCAGTGCTAAAAAACTAGCGGGAGAAATCGAGCAGTACTTC. Amino acids: CSAKKLAGEIEQYF.

The V gene is TRBV29-1, the J gene TRBJ2-5; 7 bases are shared with TRBD2. This CDR3 is 13 amino acids long. Germline CDR1 and CDR2: SQVTM and ANQGSEA. This CDR3 is CSVLRGSGGAQYF. The CDR3 DNA sequence: TGCAGTGTTTTACGAGGGAGTGGGGGGGCCCAGTACTTC.

The count of this clonotype is one. One end of the junction varies from germline; a read error may be responsible. The chain combines TRBV5-4 with TRBJ1-1; TRBD1 matches at 12 bases. Germline-derived CDR1 and CDR2 are SGHNT and YYREEE (reference sequence). This CDR3 spans 15 amino acids. Here the CDR3 DNA reads TGTGCTAGCAGGTCCTCCGGGACAGGGGGCGTTGAAGCTTTCTTT. It encodes CASRSSGTGGVEAFF.

For this clonotype: A much larger clonotype is one base distant, so this may be a read error. The CDR3 carries no conserved terminal phenylalanine or tryptophan, so it likely arises from a read error. The rearrangement uses TRBV28 and TRBJ2-7, with a possible D match to TRBD2 (6 bases). From germline, CDR1 is MDHEN and CDR2 SYDVKM. This CDR3 contains 15 residues. Trimming left V 4 bases short and J 5 bases short, with 18 bases between. The CDR3 sequence: CASSSGTPRANEQYL. For the CDR3, the DNA is TGTGCCAGCAGTTCCGGGACTCCGAGGGCCAACGAGCAGTACCTC.